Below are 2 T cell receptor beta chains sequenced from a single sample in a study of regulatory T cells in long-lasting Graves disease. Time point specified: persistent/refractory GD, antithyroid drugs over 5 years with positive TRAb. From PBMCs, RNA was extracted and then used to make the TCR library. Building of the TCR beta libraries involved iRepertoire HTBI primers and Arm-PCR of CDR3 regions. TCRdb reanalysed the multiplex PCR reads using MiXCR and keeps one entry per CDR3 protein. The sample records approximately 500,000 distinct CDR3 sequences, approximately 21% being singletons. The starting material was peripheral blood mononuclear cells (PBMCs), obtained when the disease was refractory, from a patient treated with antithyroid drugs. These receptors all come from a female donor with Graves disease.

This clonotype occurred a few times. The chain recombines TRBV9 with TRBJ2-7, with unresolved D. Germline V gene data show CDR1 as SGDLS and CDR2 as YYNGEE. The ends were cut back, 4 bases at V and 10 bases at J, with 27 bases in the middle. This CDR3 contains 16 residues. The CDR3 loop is CASSPQRSSESGDQYF. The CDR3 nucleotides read TGTGCCAGCAGCCCACAACGGAGTTCAGAGTCAGGCGATCAGTACTTC.

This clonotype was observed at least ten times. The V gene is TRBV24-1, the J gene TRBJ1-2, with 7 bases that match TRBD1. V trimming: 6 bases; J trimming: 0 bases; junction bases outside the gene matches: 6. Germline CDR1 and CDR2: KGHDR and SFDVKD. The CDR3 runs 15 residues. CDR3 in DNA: TGTGCCACCAGTCCCGCGGGACAGACTAACTATGGCTACACCTTC. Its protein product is CATSPAGQTNYGYTF.